The 14 T cell receptor beta chains below all came from one sample that was sequenced in a study of T cell responses to AZD1222 COVID-19 vaccine. The repertoire was sequenced with immunoSEQ multiplex PCR; TCRdb's copy has only in-frame clones and lacks some. Of around 100,000 clones listed, about 88% are singletons. Sequenced material: peripheral blood, taken on day 0 of AZD1222 vaccination. The receptors come from an adult in good health.

The chain employs TRBV27 and TRBJ2-7, with TRBD1 matching over 9 bases. The germline gives CDR1 MNHEY, CDR2 SMNVEV (reference sequence). The J segment lost 2 bases and the V segment lost 2 bases, leaving 4 bases of the junction unmatched. This CDR3 has 15 amino acids. DNA for the CDR3: TGTGCCAGCAGTTTACTGGGACAGGGAACCTACGAGCAGTACTTC. Translating gives CASSLLGQGTYEQYF.

This chain connects TRBV4-2 to TRBJ1-2, with 12 bases aligning to TRBD1. The CDR3 consists of 19 residues. Germline V CDR1 and CDR2: LGHNA, YNFKEQ. The ends lost 0 bases at V and 1 base at J; junction bases unmatched: 9. CDR3 region: CASSQEGFGTGGLNYGYTF. For the CDR3, the DNA is TGTGCCAGCAGCCAAGAGGGGTTCGGGACAGGGGGCCTTAACTATGGCTACACCTTC.

V gene TRBV28 combines with J gene TRBJ1-2; D is perhaps TRBD1 (6 bases). This CDR3 comprises 15 residues. V was clipped by 1 base and J by 4 bases, with 13 bases between them. Germline CDR1 and CDR2: MDHEN and SYDVKM. The CDR3 region has the DNA TGTGCCAGCAGTTTATATGGGGGGGACACCTATGGCTACACCTTC. It specifies CASSLYGGDTYGYTF.

The V and J genes are TRBV7-2 and TRBJ2-1, with 8 nucleotides matching TRBD1. Per the germline V gene, CDR1 is SGHTA and CDR2 is FQGNSA. With 0 bases clipped from V and 7 bases from J, the junction kept 8 bases outside the gene matches. This CDR3 spans 16 amino acids. CDR3 coding DNA: TGTGCCAGCAGCTTAGCCAGACAGGGGTCGGGAAATGAGCAGTTCTTC. Its translation: CASSLARQGSGNEQFF.

The rearrangement uses TRBV7-2 and TRBJ2-3, with 9 bases lining up with TRBD2. Trimming took 3 bases from V and 3 from J; bases not matched to a gene: 7. Germline V gene lookup returns CDR1 SGHTA and CDR2 FQGNSA. The CDR3 length is 16 residues. CDR3 in DNA: TGTGCCAGCAGCTTCCCTAGCGGGATCGGTACAGATACGCAGTATTTT. This codes for CASSFPSGIGTDTQYF.

The table lists this clone with a few counts. The chain links TRBV5-6 to TRBJ1-2; TRBD1 matches at 10 bases. The J segment lost 0 bases and the V segment lost 5 bases, leaving 7 bases of the junction unmatched. The CDR3 covers 16 residues. Per germline, CDR1 SGHDT and CDR2 YYEEEE. This chain's CDR3 is CASRRTGGTSNYGYTF. CDR3 DNA: TGTGCCAGCAGGAGGACAGGGGGAACCTCTAACTATGGCTACACCTTC. The variable domain in full, completed from reference TRBV5-6 and TRBJ1-2, reads DAGVTQSPTHLIKTRGQQVTLRCSPKSGHDTVSWYQQALGQGPQFIFQYYEEEERQRGNFPDRFSGHQFPNYSSELNVNALLLGDSALYLCASRRTGGTSNYGYTFGSGTRLTVV.

V gene TRBV6-1 combines with J gene TRBJ2-7; 8 bases match TRBD2. The CDR3 totals 11 residues. In germline, CDR1 is MNHNS, CDR2 SASEGT. J lost 6 bases, V lost 8 bases, and 3 bases had no gene match. The CDR3 DNA reads as TGTGCCAGCCGGGAGGGGGGCGAGCAGTACTTC. Translation: CASREGGEQYF.

This chain uses TRBV19 with TRBJ1-1, with D perhaps matching TRBD1 (6 bases). V was trimmed by 5 bases and J by 4 bases, leaving 26 bases between them. This CDR3 region has 18 residues. Germline V lookup: CDR1 LNHDA, CDR2 SQIVND (reference sequence). The CDR3 region is CASSALGGGAGIFTEAFF. The CDR3 DNA reads TGTGCCAGTAGTGCCCTTGGTGGGGGCGCGGGGATTTTCACTGAAGCTTTCTTT. Together with reference TRBV19 and TRBJ1-1, the CDR3 gives the full variable domain: DGGITQSPKYLFRKEGQNVTLSCEQNLNHDAMYWYRQDPGQGLRLIYYSQIVNDFQKGDIAEGYSVSREKKESFPLTVTSAQKNPTAFYLCASSALGGGAGIFTEAFFGQGTRLTVV.

The chain is built from TRBV28 and TRBJ1-5, with 10 nucleotides matching TRBD1. J was trimmed by 7 bases and V by 4 bases; bases with no gene match: 4. CDR3 length equals 14 residues. Germline CDR1 is MDHEN and CDR2 is SYDVKM. CDR3 sequence: CASSWGTGAQPQHF. Written as DNA, the CDR3 is TGTGCCAGCAGTTGGGGGACAGGGGCCCAGCCCCAGCATTTT.

The rearrangement links TRBV3-1 (or the pseudogene TRBV3-2) to TRBJ1-2; D uncertain. The CDR3 is 13 amino acids. From germline, CDR1 is LGHDT and CDR2 YNNKEL (reference sequence). Deletions cut 0 bases from V and 6 bases from J, with 8 bases between. The CDR3 bases are TGTGCCAGCAGCCAAGATCGGCCCCATGGCTACACCTTC. It yields the protein CASSQDRPHGYTF.

The chain carries TRBV7-2 and TRBJ2-3; D possibly corresponds to TRBD2 (6 bases). This CDR3 is built from 16 residues. Germline assignment: CDR1 SGHTA and CDR2 FQGNSA. Trimming removed 4 bases at V and 2 bases at J, with 16 bases between. This CDR3 is CASSSYSGTDTDTQYF. For the CDR3, the DNA is TGTGCCAGCAGCTCCTATAGCGGAACAGACACAGATACGCAGTATTTT.

This sequence joins TRBV20-1 and TRBJ2-1; D unresolved. CDR1 and CDR2 (germline): DFQATT, SNEGSKA (reference sequence). V lost 3 bases to trimming and J lost 4 bases, with 10 bases between them. CDR3 length: 13 residues. The CDR3 DNA reads as TGCAGTGCTAGTCGGGCGGTATACAATGAGCAGTTCTTC. Residues: CSASRAVYNEQFF.

The V and J genes are TRBV3-1 (or the pseudogene TRBV3-2) and TRBJ2-3; 7 bases line up with TRBD2. The CDR3 is made up of 13 amino acids. V shed 5 bases, J shed 4 bases, and the junction held 3 bases outside the gene matches. CDR1 and CDR2 from the germline V gene are LGHDT and YNNKEL (reference sequence). The CDR3 DNA reads as TGTGCCAGCAGCTCTCGGGGGGCAGATACGCAGTATTTT. It specifies CASSSRGADTQYF.

This chain uses TRBV28 with TRBJ2-7; D call uncertain. This CDR3 is 11 amino acids long. Germline V gene sequence: CDR1 MDHEN, CDR2 SYDVKM. Trimming left V 6 bases short and J 7 bases short, with 10 bases between. The CDR3 DNA reads TGTGCCAGCAGCGACTTGGGGGAGCAGTACTTC. This encodes CASSDLGEQYF.